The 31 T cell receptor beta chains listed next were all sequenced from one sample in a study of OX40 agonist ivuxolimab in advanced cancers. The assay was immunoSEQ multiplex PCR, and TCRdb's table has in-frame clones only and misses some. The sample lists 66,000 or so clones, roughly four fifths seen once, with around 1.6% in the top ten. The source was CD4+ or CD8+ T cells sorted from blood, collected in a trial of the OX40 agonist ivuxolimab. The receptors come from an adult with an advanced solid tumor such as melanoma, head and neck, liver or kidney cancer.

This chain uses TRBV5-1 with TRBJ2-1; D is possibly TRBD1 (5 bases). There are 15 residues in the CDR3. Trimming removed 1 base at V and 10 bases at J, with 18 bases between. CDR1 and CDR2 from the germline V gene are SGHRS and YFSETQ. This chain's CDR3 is CASSLSAGPVDEQFF. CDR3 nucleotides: TGCGCCAGCAGCTTGTCGGCAGGGCCTGTCGACGAGCAGTTCTTC.

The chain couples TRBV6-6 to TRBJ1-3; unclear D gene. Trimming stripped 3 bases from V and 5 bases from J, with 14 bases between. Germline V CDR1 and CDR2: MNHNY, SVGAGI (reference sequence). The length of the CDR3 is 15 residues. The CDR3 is CASSYAGFDRNTIYF. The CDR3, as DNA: TGTGCCAGCAGTTATGCGGGGTTTGACAGAAACACCATATATTTT.

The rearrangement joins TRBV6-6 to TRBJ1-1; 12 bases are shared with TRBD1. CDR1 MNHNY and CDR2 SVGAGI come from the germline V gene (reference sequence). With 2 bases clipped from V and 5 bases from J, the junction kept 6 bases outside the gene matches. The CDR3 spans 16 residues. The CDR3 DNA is TGTGCCAGCAGTTACACCGGGACAGGGGGCGTTACTGAAGCTTTCTTT. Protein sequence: CASSYTGTGGVTEAFF.

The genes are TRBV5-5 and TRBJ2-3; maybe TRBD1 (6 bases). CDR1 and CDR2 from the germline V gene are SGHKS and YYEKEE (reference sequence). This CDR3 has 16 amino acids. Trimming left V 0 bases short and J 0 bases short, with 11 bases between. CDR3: CASSLDRQGSTDTQYF. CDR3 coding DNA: TGTGCCAGCAGCTTGGACAGGCAGGGGAGCACAGATACGCAGTATTTT.

CDR3 in DNA: TGCGCCAGCACCCTTTTACCGGGACAGGGTGAGGAGACCCAGTACTTC. This sequence encodes CASTLLPGQGEETQYF. The chain carries TRBV5-1 and TRBJ2-5; 9 positions match TRBD1. The trim removed 6 bases at V and 5 bases at J, leaving 14 bases unmatched. CDR3 length: 16 amino acids. In germline, CDR1 is SGHRS, CDR2 YFSETQ.

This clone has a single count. CDR3 bases: TGTGCCAGCAGTGAACTTTCCGTCACAGATACGCAGTATTTT. This sequence encodes CASSELSVTDTQYF. The chain employs TRBV2 and TRBJ2-3; D is ambiguous. The germline gives CDR1 SNHLY, CDR2 FYNNEI. This CDR3 has 14 residues. Trimming pared 2 bases from V and 2 bases from J, leaving 8 bases between.

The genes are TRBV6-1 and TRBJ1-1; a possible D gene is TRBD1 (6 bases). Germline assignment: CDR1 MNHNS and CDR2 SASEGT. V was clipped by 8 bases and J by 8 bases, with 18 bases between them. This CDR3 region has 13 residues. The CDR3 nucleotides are TGTGCCAGCGAGGAGGCAGGGGCGTTAGAAGCTTTCTTT. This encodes CASEEAGALEAFF.

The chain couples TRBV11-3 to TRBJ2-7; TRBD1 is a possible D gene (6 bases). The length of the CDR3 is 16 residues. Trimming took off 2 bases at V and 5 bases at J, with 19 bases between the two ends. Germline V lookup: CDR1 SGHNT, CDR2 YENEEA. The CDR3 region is CASSLQGTVSGDEQYF. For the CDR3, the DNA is TGTGCCAGCAGCTTACAGGGGACGGTTTCTGGCGACGAGCAGTACTTC.

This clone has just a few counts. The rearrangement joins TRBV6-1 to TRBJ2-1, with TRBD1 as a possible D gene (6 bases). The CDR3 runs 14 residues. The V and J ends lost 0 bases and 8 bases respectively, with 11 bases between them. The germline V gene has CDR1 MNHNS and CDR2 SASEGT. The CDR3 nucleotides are TGTGCCAGCAGTGAAGCGGGGGCGGGCCATGAGCAGTTCTTC. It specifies CASSEAGAGHEQFF.

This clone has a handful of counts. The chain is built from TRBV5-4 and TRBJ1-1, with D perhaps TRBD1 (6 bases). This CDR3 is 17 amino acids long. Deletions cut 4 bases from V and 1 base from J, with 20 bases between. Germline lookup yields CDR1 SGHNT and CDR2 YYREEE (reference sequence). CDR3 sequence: CASSQEGDKDANTEAFF. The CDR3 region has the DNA TGTGCCAGCAGCCAGGAGGGGGATAAGGATGCGAACACTGAAGCTTTCTTT.

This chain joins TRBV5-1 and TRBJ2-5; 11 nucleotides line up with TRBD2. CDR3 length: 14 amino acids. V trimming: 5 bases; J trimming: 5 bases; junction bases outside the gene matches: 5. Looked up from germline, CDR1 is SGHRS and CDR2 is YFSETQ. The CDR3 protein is CASRSTSGMETQYF. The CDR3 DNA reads TGCGCCAGCAGATCGACTAGCGGGATGGAGACCCAGTACTTC.

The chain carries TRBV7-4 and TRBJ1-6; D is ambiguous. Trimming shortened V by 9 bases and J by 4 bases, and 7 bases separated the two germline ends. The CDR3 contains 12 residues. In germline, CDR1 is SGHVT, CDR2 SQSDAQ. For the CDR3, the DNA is TGTGCCAGGGGTAAGTATAATTCACCCCTCCACTTT. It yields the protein CARGKYNSPLHF.

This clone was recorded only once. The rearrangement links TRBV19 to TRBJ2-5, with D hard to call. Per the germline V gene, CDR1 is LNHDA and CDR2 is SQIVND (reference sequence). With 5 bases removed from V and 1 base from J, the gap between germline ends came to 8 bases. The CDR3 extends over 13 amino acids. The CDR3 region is CASSLQTQETQYF. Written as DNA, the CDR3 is TGTGCCAGTAGTCTCCAGACCCAAGAGACCCAGTACTTC. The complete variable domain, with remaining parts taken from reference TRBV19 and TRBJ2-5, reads DGGITQSPKYLFRKEGQNVTLSCEQNLNHDAMYWYRQDPGQGLRLIYYSQIVNDFQKGDIAEGYSVSREKKESFPLTVTSAQKNPTAFYLCASSLQTQETQYFGPGTRLLVL.

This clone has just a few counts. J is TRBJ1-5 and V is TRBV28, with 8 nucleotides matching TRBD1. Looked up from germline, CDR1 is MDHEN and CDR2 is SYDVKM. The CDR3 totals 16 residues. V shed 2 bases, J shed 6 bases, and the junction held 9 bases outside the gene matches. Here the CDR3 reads CASSLADRGLGQPQHF. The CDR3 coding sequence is TGTGCCAGCAGTTTAGCCGACAGGGGCCTTGGTCAGCCCCAGCATTTT.

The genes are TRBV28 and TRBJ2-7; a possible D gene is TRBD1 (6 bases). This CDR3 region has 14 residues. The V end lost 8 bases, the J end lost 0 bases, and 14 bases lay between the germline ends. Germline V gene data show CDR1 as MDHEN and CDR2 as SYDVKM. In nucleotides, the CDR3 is TGTGCCAGCCGCTCACAGGGAATCTCCTACGAGCAGTACTTC. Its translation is CASRSQGISYEQYF.

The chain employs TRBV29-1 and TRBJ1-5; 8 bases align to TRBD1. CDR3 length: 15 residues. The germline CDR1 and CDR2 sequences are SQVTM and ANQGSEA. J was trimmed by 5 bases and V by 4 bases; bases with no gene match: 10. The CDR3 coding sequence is TGCAGCGTTGTTTTGGACAGGGAACTCCATCAGCCCCAGCATTTT. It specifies CSVVLDRELHQPQHF.

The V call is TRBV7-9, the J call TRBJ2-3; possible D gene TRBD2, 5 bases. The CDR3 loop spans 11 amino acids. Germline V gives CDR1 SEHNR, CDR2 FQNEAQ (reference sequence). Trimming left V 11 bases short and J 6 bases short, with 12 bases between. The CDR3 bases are TGTGCCGCCGGGATTGGGGATACGCAGTATTTT. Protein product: CAAGIGDTQYF.

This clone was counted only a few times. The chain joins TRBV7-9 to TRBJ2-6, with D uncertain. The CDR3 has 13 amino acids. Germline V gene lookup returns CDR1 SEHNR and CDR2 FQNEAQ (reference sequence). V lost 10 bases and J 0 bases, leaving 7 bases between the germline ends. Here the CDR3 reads CATTLSGANVLTF. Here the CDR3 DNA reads TGTGCCACCACCCTCTCTGGGGCCAACGTCCTGACTTTC.

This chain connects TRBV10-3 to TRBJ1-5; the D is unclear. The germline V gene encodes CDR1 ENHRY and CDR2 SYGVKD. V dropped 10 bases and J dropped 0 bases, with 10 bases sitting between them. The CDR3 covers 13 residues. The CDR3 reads CASRVDSNQPQHF. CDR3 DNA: TGTGCCAGCCGGGTCGATAGCAATCAGCCCCAGCATTTT.

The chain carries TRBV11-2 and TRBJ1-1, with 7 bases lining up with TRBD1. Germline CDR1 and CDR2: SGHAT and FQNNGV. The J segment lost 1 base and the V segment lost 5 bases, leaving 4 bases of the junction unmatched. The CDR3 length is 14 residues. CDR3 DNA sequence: TGTGCCAGCAGCAAAGGGACAGAGAACACTGAAGCTTTCTTT. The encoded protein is CASSKGTENTEAFF.

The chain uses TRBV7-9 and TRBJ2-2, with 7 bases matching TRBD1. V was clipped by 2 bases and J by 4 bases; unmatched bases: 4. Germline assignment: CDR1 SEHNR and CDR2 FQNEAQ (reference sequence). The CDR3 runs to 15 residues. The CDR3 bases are TGTGCCAGCAGCTTATTACAGGGGTCCACCGGGGAGCTGTTTTTT. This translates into CASSLLQGSTGELFF.

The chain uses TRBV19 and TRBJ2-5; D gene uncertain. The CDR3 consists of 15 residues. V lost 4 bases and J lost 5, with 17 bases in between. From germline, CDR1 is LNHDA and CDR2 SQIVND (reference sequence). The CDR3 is CASSRSQDRPETQYF. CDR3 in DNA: TGTGCCAGTAGTAGGTCGCAGGACCGGCCGGAGACCCAGTACTTC.

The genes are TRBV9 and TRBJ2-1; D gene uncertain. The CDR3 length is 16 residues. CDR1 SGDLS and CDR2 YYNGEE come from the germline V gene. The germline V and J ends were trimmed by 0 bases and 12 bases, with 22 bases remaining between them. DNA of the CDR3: TGTGCCAGCAGCGTAGGCGAGTCGACCCTCGGTTTATGGCAGTTCTTC. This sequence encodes CASSVGESTLGLWQFF.

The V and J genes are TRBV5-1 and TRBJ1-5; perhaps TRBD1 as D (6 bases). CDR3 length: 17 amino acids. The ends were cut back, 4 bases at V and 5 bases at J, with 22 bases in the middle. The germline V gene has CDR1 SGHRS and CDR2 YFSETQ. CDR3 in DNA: TGCGCCAGCAGCCAACCCGTAACGGACAGATCACATCAGCCCCAGCATTTT. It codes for CASSQPVTDRSHQPQHF.

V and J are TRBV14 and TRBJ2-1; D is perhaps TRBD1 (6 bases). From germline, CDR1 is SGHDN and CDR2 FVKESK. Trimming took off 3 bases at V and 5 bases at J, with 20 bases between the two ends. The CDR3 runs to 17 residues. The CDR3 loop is CASSHINWRTEHNEQFF. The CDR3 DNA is TGTGCCAGCAGCCATATTAATTGGAGGACAGAACACAATGAGCAGTTCTTC.

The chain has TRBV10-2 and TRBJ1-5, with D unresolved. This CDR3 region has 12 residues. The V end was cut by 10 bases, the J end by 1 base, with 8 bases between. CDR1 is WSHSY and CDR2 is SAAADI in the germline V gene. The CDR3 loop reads CATRVSNQPQHF. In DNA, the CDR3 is TGCGCCACGAGAGTGAGCAATCAGCCCCAGCATTTT.

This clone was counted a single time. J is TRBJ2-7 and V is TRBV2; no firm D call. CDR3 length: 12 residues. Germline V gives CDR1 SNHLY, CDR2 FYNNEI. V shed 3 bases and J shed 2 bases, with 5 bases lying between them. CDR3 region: CASSDNAYEQYF. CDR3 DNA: TGTGCCAGCAGTGATAACGCCTACGAGCAGTACTTC.

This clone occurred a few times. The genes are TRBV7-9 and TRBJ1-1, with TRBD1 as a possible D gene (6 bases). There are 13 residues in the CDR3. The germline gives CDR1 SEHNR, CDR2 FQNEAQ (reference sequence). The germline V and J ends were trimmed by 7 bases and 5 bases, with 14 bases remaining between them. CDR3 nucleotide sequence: TGTGCCAGCACGCAAGGGGGGAATACTGAAGCTTTCTTT. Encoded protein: CASTQGGNTEAFF. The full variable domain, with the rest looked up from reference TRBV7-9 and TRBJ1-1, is DTGVSQNPRHKITKRGQNVTFRCDPISEHNRLYWYRQTLGQGPEFLTYFQNEAQLEKSRLLSDRFSAERPKGSFSTLEIQRTEQGDSAMYLCASTQGGNTEAFFGQGTRLTVV.

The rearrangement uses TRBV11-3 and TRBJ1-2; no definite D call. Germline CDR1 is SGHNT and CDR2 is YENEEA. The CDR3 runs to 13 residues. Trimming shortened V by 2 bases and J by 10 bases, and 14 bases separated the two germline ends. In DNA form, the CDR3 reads TGTGCCAGCAGCTTACCAGATGCCCCCTTCTACACCTTC. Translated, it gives CASSLPDAPFYTF.

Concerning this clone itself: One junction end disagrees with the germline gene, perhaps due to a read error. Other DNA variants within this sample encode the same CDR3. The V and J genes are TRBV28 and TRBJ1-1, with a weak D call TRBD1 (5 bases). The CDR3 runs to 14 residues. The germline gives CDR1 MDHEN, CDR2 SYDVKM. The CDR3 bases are TGTGCCAGCAGTTTATTTGGGGACGGCACTGAGGCTTTCTTT. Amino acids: CASSLFGDGTEAFF.

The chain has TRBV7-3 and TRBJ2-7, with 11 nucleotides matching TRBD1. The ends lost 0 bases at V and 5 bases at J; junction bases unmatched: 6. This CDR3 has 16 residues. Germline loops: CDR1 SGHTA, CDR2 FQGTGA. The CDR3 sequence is CASSLTGQGARNEQYF. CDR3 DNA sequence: TGTGCCAGCAGCTTAACCGGACAGGGGGCGAGGAACGAGCAGTACTTC.